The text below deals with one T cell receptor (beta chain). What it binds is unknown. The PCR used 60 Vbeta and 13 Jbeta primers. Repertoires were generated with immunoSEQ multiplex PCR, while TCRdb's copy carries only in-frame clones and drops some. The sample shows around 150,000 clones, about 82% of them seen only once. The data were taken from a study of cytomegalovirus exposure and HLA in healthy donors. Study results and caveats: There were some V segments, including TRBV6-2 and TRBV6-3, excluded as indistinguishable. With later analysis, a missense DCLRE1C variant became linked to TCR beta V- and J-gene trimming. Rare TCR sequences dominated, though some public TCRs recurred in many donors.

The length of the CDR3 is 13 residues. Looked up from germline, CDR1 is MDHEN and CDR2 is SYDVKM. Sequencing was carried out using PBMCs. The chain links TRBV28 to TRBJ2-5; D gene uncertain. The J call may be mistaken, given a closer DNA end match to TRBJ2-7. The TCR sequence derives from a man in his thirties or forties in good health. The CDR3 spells CASSTPPRYEQYF. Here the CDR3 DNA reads TGTGCCAGCAGTACCCCCCCTAGATACGAGCAGTACTTC.